This is a list of T cell receptor beta chains from one sample in a study of blood T cells in healthy people across ages. TCRdb used MiXCR to reprocess the 5' RACE reads, holding one entry per CDR3 protein. Here the sample spans about 1.4 million distinct CDR3 sequences, approximately 63% being singletons. Specimen: blood. The receptors stem from a man aged 18 to 35 in good health. The CDR3 runs from the conserved cysteine through the conserved F or W. D genes are given only for firm matches. Where a row states a size, it is once, few, many or the class of an expanded clone; other rows omit it.

clone size: once
V gene: TRBV4-1
D gene: NA
J gene: TRBJ2-7
CDR3 DNA: TGCGCCAGCAGCCCGGTCCTCCAGGGGGGACCCTACGAGCAGTACTTC
CDR3 protein: CASSPVLQGGPYEQYF

clone size: few
V gene: TRBV12-3/TRBV12-4
D gene: NA
J gene: TRBJ2-7
CDR3 DNA: TGTGCCAGCAGGGACAATTATAAAGGGGGATACGAGCAGTACTTC
CDR3 protein: CASRDNYKGGYEQYF

clone size: NA
V gene: TRBV4-1
D gene: NA
J gene: TRBJ2-5
CDR3 DNA: TGCGCCAGCAGCCAAGAGGGCGTCAGGACGGAGACCCAGTACTTC
CDR3 protein: CASSQEGVRTETQYF

clone size: NA
V gene: TRBV20-1
D gene: NA
J gene: TRBJ2-1
CDR3 DNA: TGCAGTGCTATCTTCGCGGGGTCCTACAATGAGCAGTTCTTC
CDR3 protein: CSAIFAGSYNEQFF

clone size: NA
V gene: TRBV10-1
D gene: TRBD2
J gene: TRBJ2-3
CDR3 DNA: TGCGCCATCAGAATAGAGCGGGGGGGCTCAGATACGCAGTATTTT
CDR3 protein: CAIRIERGGSDTQYF

clone size: NA
V gene: TRBV20-1
D gene: TRBD2
J gene: TRBJ2-7
CDR3 DNA: TGCAGTGCTAGAGCCGGGACTAGCGGGTACGAGCAGTACTTC
CDR3 protein: CSARAGTSGYEQYF

clone size: NA
V gene: TRBV6-6
D gene: NA
J gene: TRBJ1-5
CDR3 DNA: TGTGCCAGCAACCTTAGACAGAGCAATCAGCCCCAGCATTTT
CDR3 protein: CASNLRQSNQPQHF

clone size: once
V gene: TRBV7-2
D gene: NA
J gene: TRBJ2-7
CDR3 DNA: TGTGCCAGCAGCATCAGGGGGGATCCCTACGAGCAGTACTTC
CDR3 protein: CASSIRGDPYEQYF

clone size: NA
V gene: TRBV2
D gene: NA
J gene: TRBJ2-5
CDR3 DNA: TGTGCCACCGCGGACGGATCGAGTGTGGAGACCCAGTACTTC
CDR3 protein: CATADGSSVETQYF

clone size: NA
V gene: TRBV29-1
D gene: NA
J gene: TRBJ2-1
CDR3 DNA: TGCAGCTACTCTACGGGTGGCTCCTACAATGAGCAGTTCTTC
CDR3 protein: CSYSTGGSYNEQFF

clone size: few
V gene: TRBV7-2
D gene: TRBD1
J gene: TRBJ1-2
CDR3 DNA: TGTGCCAGCAGCTTAGAAGGGGGTGGACAGGGGGGTGGCTACACCTTC
CDR3 protein: CASSLEGGGQGGGYTF

clone size: NA
V gene: TRBV6-5
D gene: TRBD1
J gene: TRBJ2-7
CDR3 DNA: TGTGCCAGCAGTTACGAAAACGGAATGGACAGGGATAAAGAAAACGAGCAGTACTTC
CDR3 protein: CASSYENGMDRDKENEQYF

clone size: NA
V gene: TRBV14
D gene: TRBD2
J gene: TRBJ2-3
CDR3 DNA: TGTGCCAGCAGCCCCTCAGCGGGAGGGCGGACAGATACGCAGTATTTT
CDR3 protein: CASSPSAGGRTDTQYF

clone size: NA
V gene: TRBV6-6
D gene: TRBD1
J gene: TRBJ2-7
CDR3 DNA: TGTGCCAGCAGTGCCGGGACAGGAGGGATAGACGAGCAGTACTTC
CDR3 protein: CASSAGTGGIDEQYF

clone size: NA
V gene: TRBV20-1
D gene: TRBD2
J gene: TRBJ2-7
CDR3 DNA: TGCAGTGCTTCCTTAGCGGGGGGGATTTACAATGAGCAGTACTTC
CDR3 protein: CSASLAGGIYNEQYF

clone size: NA
V gene: TRBV7-2
D gene: TRBD1
J gene: TRBJ1-2
CDR3 DNA: TGTGCCAGCAGCCCATACAGGGGGAAGGATGGCTACACCTTC
CDR3 protein: CASSPYRGKDGYTF

clone size: NA
V gene: TRBV27
D gene: NA
J gene: TRBJ1-4
CDR3 DNA: TGTGCCAGCAGTACAGCAGGGTTTAATAATGAAAAACTGTTTTTT
CDR3 protein: CASSTAGFNNEKLFF

clone size: NA
V gene: TRBV30
D gene: NA
J gene: TRBJ1-1
CDR3 DNA: TGTGCCTGGAGCATCCACACTGAAGCTTTCTTT
CDR3 protein: CAWSIHTEAFF

clone size: NA
V gene: TRBV7-2
D gene: NA
J gene: TRBJ1-2
CDR3 DNA: TGTGCCAGCACACCGGGGACGCCGTTTAACTATGGCAACACCTTC
CDR3 protein: CASTPGTPFNYGNTF

clone size: NA
V gene: TRBV5-4
D gene: NA
J gene: TRBJ1-2
CDR3 DNA: TGTGCCAGCAGCTTGGAACAAACCTATGGCTACACCTTC
CDR3 protein: CASSLEQTYGYTF

clone size: NA
V gene: TRBV4-1
D gene: NA
J gene: TRBJ1-1
CDR3 DNA: TGCGCCAGCAGCCACCCGCAGGGGATGAACACTGAAGCTTTCTTT
CDR3 protein: CASSHPQGMNTEAFF

clone size: NA
V gene: TRBV11-2
D gene: TRBD2
J gene: TRBJ2-4
CDR3 DNA: TGTGCCAGCAGCACGGGACTAGGGCTTAACTTGCAGTACTTC
CDR3 protein: CASSTGLGLNLQYF

clone size: NA
V gene: TRBV20-1
D gene: TRBD2
J gene: TRBJ2-4
CDR3 DNA: TGCAGTGCTAGCACAGGCGGGGGAATTCAGTACTTC
CDR3 protein: CSASTGGGIQYF

clone size: NA
V gene: TRBV7-9
D gene: NA
J gene: TRBJ1-2
CDR3 DNA: TGTGCCAGCAGCCCCACAATGGCAGGCTATGGCTACACCTTC
CDR3 protein: CASSPTMAGYGYTF

clone size: few
V gene: TRBV7-2
D gene: NA
J gene: TRBJ2-7
CDR3 DNA: TGTGCCAGCAGCTTACTAGGGTTCTCCTACGAGCAGTACTTC
CDR3 protein: CASSLLGFSYEQYF

clone size: NA
V gene: TRBV29-1
D gene: TRBD1
J gene: TRBJ2-1
CDR3 DNA: TGCAGCGCTGGACAGGTTACCTACAATGAGCAGTTCTTC
CDR3 protein: CSAGQVTYNEQFF

clone size: many
V gene: TRBV29-1
D gene: NA
J gene: TRBJ1-1
CDR3 DNA: TGCAGCGTTGACAGAACTGGCTCTGAAGCTTTCTTT
CDR3 protein: CSVDRTGSEAFF

clone size: NA
V gene: TRBV3-1
D gene: TRBD2
J gene: TRBJ2-7
CDR3 DNA: TGTGCCAGCAAGGGGACTATCGGGAGGGCCCACGAGCAGTACTTC
CDR3 protein: CASKGTIGRAHEQYF

clone size: once
V gene: TRBV29-1
D gene: NA
J gene: TRBJ1-1
CDR3 DNA: TGCAGCGTTGAGGGGGGGTTTCCGAACACTGAAGCTTTCTTT
CDR3 protein: CSVEGGFPNTEAFF

clone size: once
V gene: TRBV5-1
D gene: NA
J gene: TRBJ2-7
CDR3 DNA: TGCGCCAGCTCTAGCAGGAGGACCATCCTCGGATACGAGCAGTACTTC
CDR3 protein: CASSSRRTILGYEQYF

clone size: NA
V gene: TRBV2
D gene: TRBD1
J gene: TRBJ2-5
CDR3 DNA: TGTGCCAGCAGCCCTGCGACAGGGTATCAAGAGACCCAGTACTTC
CDR3 protein: CASSPATGYQETQYF

clone size: few
V gene: TRBV10-3
D gene: TRBD2
J gene: TRBJ2-5
CDR3 DNA: TGTGCCATCAGTGATGCGGGGGGTCTTCAAGAGACCCAGTACTTC
CDR3 protein: CAISDAGGLQETQYF

clone size: NA
V gene: TRBV28
D gene: NA
J gene: TRBJ1-2
CDR3 DNA: TGTGCCAGCAGCATTCAGGGAGGGGATGGCTACACCTTC
CDR3 protein: CASSIQGGDGYTF

clone size: few
V gene: TRBV5-1
D gene: TRBD1
J gene: TRBJ1-2
CDR3 DNA: TGCGCCAGCAGCCCCTCAGGGGGCGGACACTATGGCTACACCTTC
CDR3 protein: CASSPSGGGHYGYTF

clone size: NA
V gene: TRBV12-3/TRBV12-4
D gene: NA
J gene: TRBJ2-7
CDR3 DNA: TGTGCCAGCTTAAAGAGCTCCTACGAGCAGTACTTC
CDR3 protein: CASLKSSYEQYF

clone size: few
V gene: TRBV12-3/TRBV12-4
D gene: NA
J gene: TRBJ2-7
CDR3 DNA: TGTGCCAGCAGCGGAGATGTCCACGAGCAGTACTTC
CDR3 protein: CASSGDVHEQYF

clone size: NA
V gene: TRBV10-1
D gene: NA
J gene: TRBJ1-2
CDR3 DNA: TGCGCCAGCAGTGAGACAAGGAAGGGCTATGGCTACACCTTC
CDR3 protein: CASSETRKGYGYTF